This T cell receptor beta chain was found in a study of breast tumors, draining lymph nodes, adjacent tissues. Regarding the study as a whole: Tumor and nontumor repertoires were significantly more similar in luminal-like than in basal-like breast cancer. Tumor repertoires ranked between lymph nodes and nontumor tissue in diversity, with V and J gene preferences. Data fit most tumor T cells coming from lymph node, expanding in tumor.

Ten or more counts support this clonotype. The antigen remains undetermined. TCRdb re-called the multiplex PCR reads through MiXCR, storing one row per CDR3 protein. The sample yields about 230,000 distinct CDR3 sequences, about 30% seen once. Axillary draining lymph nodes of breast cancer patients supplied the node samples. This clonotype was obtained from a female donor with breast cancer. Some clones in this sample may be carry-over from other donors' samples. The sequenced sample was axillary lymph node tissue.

CDR3 in amino acids: CSARDLGGLRETQYF. DNA of the CDR3: TGCAGTGCTAGAGATCTCGGGGGGCTTAGAGAGACCCAGTACTTC. The V and J genes are TRBV20-1 and TRBJ2-5; D possibly corresponds to TRBD2 (7 bases). V dropped 0 bases and J dropped 4 bases, with 15 bases sitting between them. The CDR3 contains 15 residues. Germline assignment: CDR1 DFQATT and CDR2 SNEGSKA (reference sequence).